Here is one T cell receptor beta chain with its context. A much larger clonotype is one base distant, so this may be a read error. This sample was taken from a study of molecular identifiers for immune sequencing clone quantification. MiXCR, applied by TCRdb to the PCR reads, yields one record per CDR3 protein. This table holds under 350,000 distinct CDR3 sequences, 24% found once. Germline lookup yields CDR1 SQVTM and CDR2 ANQGSEA. The CDR3 length is 15 residues. The receptor was derived from a human donor in good health. Some libraries in this study had Jurkat cell RNA spiked in. The chain joins TRBV29-1 to TRBJ2-3, with TRBD1 identical over 10 bases. The sample taken for sequencing was naive CD8+ T cells from blood, with Jurkat cell RNA spiked in. Noted subset: FACS-sorted CD8+CD4-CCR7+CD45RA+ naive T cells. The CDR3 loop is CSVQTDRGIGDTQCF. CDR3 sequence (DNA): TGCAGCGTACAAACGGACAGGGGGATAGGGGATACGCAGTGTTTT.